This T cell receptor (beta chain) was sequenced during a study of metastatic and nonmetastatic thyroid tumors. Study-wide background: Repertoires of blood and of tissue (tumor or nodule) from malignant and benign thyroid patients were compared.

As to this clone: Its antigen is not known. A read error may be the cause here, since a much bigger clone is one base away. The sample contains more than one DNA sequence encoding this CDR3.

The germline V gene has CDR1 LNHDA and CDR2 SQIVND (reference sequence). V trimming: 1 base; J trimming: 7 bases; junction bases outside the gene matches: 10. The CDR3 runs to 18 residues. There were no patients who had received any treatment before thyroid surgery. As processed by the authors: Construction of a distant-metastasis classifier for papillary thyroid cancer relied on CDR3 differences across clinicopathological groups. TCRdb re-clonotyped the PCR reads through MiXCR. What appears here as the V and J calls and clone size reflects TCRdb's work, not the paper's. The data contain around 89,000 clones, approximately 15% of them seen just once; the ten biggest clones take up roughly 3.9%. Study observations and caveats: According to reports, the diversity of TCR beta was significantly higher in malignant thyroid tumors than in benign nodules, and this held in both blood and tumor samples.

The receptor was isolated from a female donor with papillary thyroid cancer or a benign thyroid nodule (not recorded which). Some clones in this sample may be carry-over from other donors' samples. Sequencing was carried out using blood. The chain couples TRBV19 to TRBJ2-1, with 13 bases aligning to TRBD2. The CDR3 coding sequence is TGTGCCAGTAGTATAGCCGGTACTAGCGGGGGGGCGCGGAATGAGCAGTTCTTC. It specifies CASSIAGTSGGARNEQFF.